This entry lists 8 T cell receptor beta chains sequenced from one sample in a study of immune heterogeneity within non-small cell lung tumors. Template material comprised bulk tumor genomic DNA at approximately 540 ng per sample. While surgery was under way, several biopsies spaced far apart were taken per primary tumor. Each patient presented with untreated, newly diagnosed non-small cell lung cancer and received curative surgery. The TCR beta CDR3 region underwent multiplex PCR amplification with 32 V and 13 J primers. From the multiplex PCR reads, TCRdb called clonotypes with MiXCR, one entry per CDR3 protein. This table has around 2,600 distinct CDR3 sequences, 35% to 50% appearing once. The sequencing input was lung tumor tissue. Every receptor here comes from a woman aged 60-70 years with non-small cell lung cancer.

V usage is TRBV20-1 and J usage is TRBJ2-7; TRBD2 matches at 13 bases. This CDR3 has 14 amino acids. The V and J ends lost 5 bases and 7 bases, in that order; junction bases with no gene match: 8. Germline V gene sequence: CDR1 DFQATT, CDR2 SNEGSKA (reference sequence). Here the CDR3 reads CSAPWTSGSKEQYF. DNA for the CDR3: TGCAGTGCTCCCTGGACTAGCGGGAGTAAAGAGCAGTACTTC.

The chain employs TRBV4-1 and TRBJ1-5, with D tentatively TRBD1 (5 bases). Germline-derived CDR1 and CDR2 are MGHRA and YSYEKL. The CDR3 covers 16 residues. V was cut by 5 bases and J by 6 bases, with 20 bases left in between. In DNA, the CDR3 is TGCGCCAGCAGCATCCAGGCGGTGCAGGGAGGTCAGCCCCAGCATTTT. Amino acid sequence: CASSIQAVQGGQPQHF.

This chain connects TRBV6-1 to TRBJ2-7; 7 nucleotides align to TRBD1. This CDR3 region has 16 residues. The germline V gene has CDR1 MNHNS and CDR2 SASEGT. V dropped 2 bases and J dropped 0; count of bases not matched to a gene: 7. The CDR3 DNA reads TGTGCCAGCAGTGAACGACTGACAGGGAGCTCCTACGAGCAGTACTTC. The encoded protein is CASSERLTGSSYEQYF.

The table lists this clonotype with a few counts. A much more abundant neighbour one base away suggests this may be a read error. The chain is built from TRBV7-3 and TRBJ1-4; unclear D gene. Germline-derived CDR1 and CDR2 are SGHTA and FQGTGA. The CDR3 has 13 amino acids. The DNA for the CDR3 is TGTGTCAGCAGTAGAGCAACTAATGAAAAACTGTTTTTT. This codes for CVSSRATNEKLFF.

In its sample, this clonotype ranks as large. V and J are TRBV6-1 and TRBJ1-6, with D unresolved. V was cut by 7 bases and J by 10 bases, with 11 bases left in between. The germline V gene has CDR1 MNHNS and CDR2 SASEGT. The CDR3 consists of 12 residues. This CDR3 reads CASTRVRSPLHF. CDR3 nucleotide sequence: TGTGCCAGCACGAGGGTCCGCTCACCCCTCCACTTT.

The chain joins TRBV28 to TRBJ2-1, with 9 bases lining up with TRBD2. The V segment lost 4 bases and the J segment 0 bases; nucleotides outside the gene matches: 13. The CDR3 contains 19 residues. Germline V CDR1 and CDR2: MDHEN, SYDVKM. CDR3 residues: CASSSVRVLAGPSYNEQFF. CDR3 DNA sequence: TGTGCCAGCAGTTCGGTCAGGGTCCTAGCGGGGCCCTCCTACAATGAGCAGTTCTTC.

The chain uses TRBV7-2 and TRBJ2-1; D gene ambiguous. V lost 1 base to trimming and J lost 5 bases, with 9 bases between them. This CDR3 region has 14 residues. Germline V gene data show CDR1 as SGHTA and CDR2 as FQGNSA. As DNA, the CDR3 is TGTGCCAGCAGCTTAGGCTCCACAGACAATGAGCAGTTCTTC. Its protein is CASSLGSTDNEQFF. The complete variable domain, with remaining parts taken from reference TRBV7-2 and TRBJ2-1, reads GAGVSQSPSNKVTEKGKDVELRCDPISGHTALYWYRQSLGQGLEFLIYFQGNSAPDKSGLPSDRFSAERTGGSVSTLTIQRTQQEDSAVYLCASSLGSTDNEQFFGPGTRLTVL.

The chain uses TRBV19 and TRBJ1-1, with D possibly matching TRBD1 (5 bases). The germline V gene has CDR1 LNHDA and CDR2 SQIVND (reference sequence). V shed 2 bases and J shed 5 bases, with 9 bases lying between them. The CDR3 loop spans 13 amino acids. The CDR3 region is CASSIQWGTEAFF. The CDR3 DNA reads TGTGCCAGTAGTATACAGTGGGGGACTGAAGCTTTCTTT.